These 9 T cell receptor beta chains were all obtained from the same sample, sequenced in a study of technical replicates of blood from a handful of donors. Profiling relied on immunoSEQ multiplex PCR, and the TCRdb table lists in-frame clones only, not all of them. In the table there are 65,000 to 85,000 clones, 85% to 95% of which are singletons. Sequenced sample: T cells isolated from PBMCs. These receptors were collected from a human donor in good health.

The chain joins TRBV29-1 to TRBJ2-3; possibly TRBD2 for D (5 bases). The V end was cut by 5 bases, the J end by 4 bases, with 7 bases between. The length of the CDR3 is 11 residues. CDR1 SQVTM and CDR2 ANQGSEA come from the germline V gene. CDR3 coding DNA: TGCAGCGTTCCCGGGGCAGATACGCAGTATTTT. Translation: CSVPGADTQYF.

This clone has just one count. The chain links TRBV7-9 to TRBJ1-1; D is ambiguous. CDR3 length equals 14 residues. Trimming took 7 bases from V and 0 from J, leaving 12 bases between them. Germline values: CDR1 SEHNR, CDR2 FQNEAQ (reference sequence). The DNA for the CDR3 is TGTGCCAGCATCCTAGTCAGCCTGAACACTGAAGCTTTCTTT. It is translated as CASILVSLNTEAFF. The full variable domain, its missing parts supplied by reference TRBV7-9 and TRBJ1-1, is DTGVSQNPRHKITKRGQNVTFRCDPISEHNRLYWYRQTLGQGPEFLTYFQNEAQLEKSRLLSDRFSAERPKGSFSTLEIQRTEQGDSAMYLCASILVSLNTEAFFGQGTRLTVV.

The chain uses TRBV11-2 and TRBJ2-7; TRBD1 might be the D (6 bases). The CDR3 loop spans 14 amino acids. Trimming took 5 bases from V and 5 from J, leaving 16 bases between them. Germline-derived CDR1 and CDR2 are SGHAT and FQNNGV. The CDR3 protein is CASSRQQGINEQYF. The CDR3, as DNA: TGTGCCAGCAGCCGCCAACAGGGAATAAACGAGCAGTACTTC.

This clone was seen more than once but under ten times. V is TRBV15 and J is TRBJ1-1; D call uncertain. This CDR3 is built from 13 residues. Germline values: CDR1 LNHNV, CDR2 YYDKDF (reference sequence). Trimming shortened V by 0 bases and J by 4 bases, and 6 bases separated the two germline ends. The CDR3 DNA follows: TGTGCCACCAGCAGAGAATTCGTCACTGAAGCTTTCTTT. Encoded protein: CATSREFVTEAFF.

CDR3 coding DNA: TGTGCCAGCAGCCCGAGGGGGGGAGGGCCCTACGAGCAGTACTTC. Translation gives CASSPRGGGPYEQYF. The chain uses TRBV14 and TRBJ2-7; possibly TRBD2 for D (7 bases). CDR1 is SGHDN, CDR2 FVKESK, per germline. The CDR3 runs 15 residues. With 4 bases removed from V and 2 bases from J, the gap between germline ends came to 15 bases. The variable domain in full, completed from reference TRBV14 and TRBJ2-7, reads EAGVTQFPSHSVIEKGQTVTLRCDPISGHDNLYWYRRVMGKEIKFLLHFVKESKQDESGMPNNRFLAERTGGTYSTLKVQPAELEDSGVYFCASSPRGGGPYEQYFGPGTRLTVT.

The V gene is TRBV4-1, the J gene TRBJ1-5; D might be TRBD1 (5 bases). Trimming removed 4 bases from V and 1 base from J, with 11 bases in between. Germline CDR1 reads MGHRA; CDR2 reads YSYEKL. The CDR3 is made up of 15 amino acids. The CDR3 nucleotides are TGCGCCAGCAGCCTTGGGACTGGAAGCAATCAGCCCCAGCATTTT. Its protein is CASSLGTGSNQPQHF.

The V and J genes are TRBV9 and TRBJ1-2; 7 bases fit TRBD1. Trimming cost V 3 bases and J 8 bases; bases outside gene matches: 7. The CDR3 length is 13 residues. In germline, CDR1 is SGDLS, CDR2 YYNGEE. The chain's CDR3 is CASSDQGDRGYTF. CDR3 bases: TGTGCCAGCAGCGATCAGGGGGATAGAGGCTACACCTTC.

This clone came up a few times. The chain uses TRBV9 and TRBJ2-7; TRBD2 aligns across 9 bases. With 0 bases clipped from V and 4 bases from J, the junction kept 5 bases outside the gene matches. The CDR3 spans 15 residues. Germline CDR1 reads SGDLS; CDR2 reads YYNGEE. The CDR3 spells CASSVGLAGTYEQYF. The CDR3 nucleotides are TGTGCCAGCAGCGTAGGCCTAGCGGGAACATACGAGCAGTACTTC.

The chain couples TRBV5-1 to TRBJ2-7; D gene uncertain. The CDR3 contains 15 residues. CDR1 is SGHRS, CDR2 YFSETQ, per germline. V was shortened by 0 bases and J by 0 bases, with 10 bases between the two germline ends. The CDR3 is CASSLGPESSYEQYF. The CDR3 DNA sequence: TGCGCCAGCAGCTTGGGTCCCGAGAGCTCCTACGAGCAGTACTTC.